The 28 T cell receptor beta chains in this list originate from one sample, sequenced in a study of cytomegalovirus exposure and HLA in healthy donors. PCR employed 60 Vbeta and 13 Jbeta primers. TCRdb keeps only in-frame clones here, not all; method: immunoSEQ multiplex PCR. The table has roughly 100,000 clones, around 86% seen once. The sample consisted of PBMCs. Every receptor here comes from a man in his thirties or forties in good health and CMV-seropositive.

This chain links TRBV4-3 with TRBJ1-2; 7 bases are shared with TRBD1. J was trimmed by 14 bases and V by 0 bases; bases with no gene match: 15. Per germline, CDR1 LGHNA and CDR2 YSLEER. The CDR3 consists of 15 residues. CDR3 sequence reads: CASSQDGGQSISLTF. DNA for the CDR3: TGCGCCAGCAGCCAAGATGGGGGACAGTCCATATCTTTGACCTTC.

About this clone itself: Other DNA variants within this sample encode the same CDR3. The V gene is TRBV4-2, the J gene TRBJ2-7, with TRBD1 matching over 7 bases. Per germline, CDR1 LGHNA and CDR2 YNFKEQ. J was trimmed by 4 bases and V by 1 base; bases with no gene match: 4. The CDR3 spans 14 residues. The CDR3 region has the DNA TGTGCCAGCAGCCAAGGACAGGGAACGTACGAGCAGTACTTC. Translated: CASSQGQGTYEQYF.

The chain combines TRBV5-4 with TRBJ2-4; 8 bases are a match to TRBD2. The CDR3 loop spans 13 amino acids. CDR1 SGHNT and CDR2 YYREEE come from the germline V gene (reference sequence). Trimming took 3 bases from V and 7 from J; bases not matched to a gene: 3. The CDR3 region is CASSSGTSNIQYF. The CDR3 nucleotides are TGTGCCAGCAGCTCTGGGACTAGTAACATTCAGTACTTC.

This clone has only a few counts. The gene calls are TRBV9 and TRBJ2-2; 7 bases map to TRBD1. CDR1 is SGDLS and CDR2 is YYNGEE in the germline V gene. V shed 3 bases, J shed 6 bases, and the junction held 8 bases outside the gene matches. This CDR3 has 15 amino acids. CDR3 sequence: CASSALQGSAGELFF. The CDR3 DNA reads TGTGCCAGCAGCGCCTTACAGGGGTCTGCCGGGGAGCTGTTTTTT.

V usage is TRBV19 and J usage is TRBJ2-7; 12 nucleotides line up with TRBD1. Germline V gene sequence: CDR1 LNHDA, CDR2 SQIVND (reference sequence). The junction had 6 bases not matched to a gene; V was cut back by 6 bases and J by 3 bases. The CDR3 sequence is 15 residues long. CDR3 bases: TGTGCCAGTAGGCTCCGGGACAGGGGGCTCTACGAGCAGTACTTC. Amino acids: CASRLRDRGLYEQYF.

V usage is TRBV25-1 and J usage is TRBJ1-6; D possibly corresponds to TRBD1 (5 bases). V was clipped by 2 bases and J by 7 bases, with 15 bases between them. The CDR3 is 16 amino acids. CDR1 is MGHDK and CDR2 is SYGVNS in the germline V gene. CDR3 region: CASSESGIRGNSPLHF. CDR3 nucleotides: TGTGCCAGCAGTGAAAGTGGTATAAGGGGAAATTCACCCCTCCACTTT.

The chain recombines TRBV4-1 with TRBJ2-5, with D uncertain. Germline V gene sequence: CDR1 MGHRA, CDR2 YSYEKL. This CDR3 has 14 amino acids. With 0 bases removed from V and 7 bases from J, the gap between germline ends came to 12 bases. CDR3 region: CASSQDLASGTQYF. Here the CDR3 DNA reads TGCGCCAGCAGCCAAGATCTGGCTAGTGGGACCCAGTACTTC.

The genes are TRBV18 and TRBJ2-7; TRBD1 matches 9 bases. This CDR3 comprises 14 residues. Germline V gives CDR1 KGHSH, CDR2 LQKENI. Trimming cost V 8 bases and J 2 bases; bases outside gene matches: 7. The CDR3 region is CASGPGTGPYEQYF. The CDR3 DNA reads as TGTGCCAGCGGACCCGGGACAGGGCCCTACGAGCAGTACTTC.

V is TRBV30 and J is TRBJ2-5, with D possibly TRBD1 on 5 matching bases. Trimming took off 0 bases at V and 4 bases at J, with 15 bases between the two ends. The CDR3 is 15 residues long. The germline V gene encodes CDR1 GTSNPN and CDR2 SVGIG (reference sequence). The CDR3 DNA sequence: TGTGCCTGGAGTGTACGGCAGGGTGCCGGAGAGACCCAGTACTTC. Its protein is CAWSVRQGAGETQYF.

The rearrangement links TRBV11-2 to TRBJ2-3; D is possibly TRBD2 (6 bases). Germline lookup yields CDR1 SGHAT and CDR2 FQNNGV. Trimming took off 5 bases at V and 0 bases at J, with 15 bases between the two ends. CDR3 length equals 16 residues. For the CDR3, the DNA is TGTGCCAGCAGCCCGGGACTGATTACTAGCACAGATACGCAGTATTTT. Amino acids: CASSPGLITSTDTQYF.

The chain recombines TRBV5-4 with TRBJ1-1; possibly TRBD1 for D (6 bases). CDR1 SGHNT and CDR2 YYREEE come from the germline V gene (reference sequence). The CDR3 extends over 13 amino acids. Trimming removed 2 bases from V and 1 base from J, with 6 bases in between. The DNA for the CDR3 is TGTGCCAGCAGCTTACAGGGGAACACTGAAGCTTTCTTT. Its protein is CASSLQGNTEAFF.

This clone was recorded a few times. The V gene is TRBV2, the J gene TRBJ1-2, with 8 bases matching TRBD1. Unmatched junction bases numbered 9, after V lost 5 bases and J lost 7 bases. This CDR3 comprises 14 residues. From germline, CDR1 is SNHLY and CDR2 FYNNEI. The CDR3, as DNA: TGTGCCAGCAGTACAAGACAGGGGAAGAGTGGCTACACCTTC. Translating it yields CASSTRQGKSGYTF.

The chain carries TRBV4-1 and TRBJ2-5; D unclear. Deletions cut 1 base from V and 5 bases from J, with 11 bases between. Germline lookup yields CDR1 MGHRA and CDR2 YSYEKL. The CDR3 has 14 amino acids. CDR3 amino acids: CASSQGLMEETQYF. CDR3 DNA: TGCGCCAGCAGCCAAGGGTTGATGGAGGAGACCCAGTACTTC.

V and J are TRBV5-1 and TRBJ2-1; D not resolved. Trimming left V 6 bases short and J 5 bases short, with 9 bases between. Germline V gene lookup returns CDR1 SGHRS and CDR2 YFSETQ. The CDR3 is made up of 12 amino acids. The CDR3 is CASTLRNNEQFF. The CDR3 DNA reads as TGCGCCAGCACCCTCAGGAACAATGAGCAGTTCTTC.

The chain employs TRBV4-2 and TRBJ2-7, with 7 bases lining up with TRBD1. CDR3 length: 16 amino acids. Trimming removed 1 base from V and 6 bases from J; junction bases left unmatched: 12. CDR1 is LGHNA and CDR2 is YNFKEQ in the germline V gene. In DNA, the CDR3 is TGTGCCAGCAGCCAAGGGGTAGAGGGGGCGAACCCCGAGCAGTACTTC. Residues: CASSQGVEGANPEQYF.

The chain is built from TRBV9 and TRBJ1-1; the D gene is possibly TRBD1 (6 bases). CDR1 is SGDLS, CDR2 YYNGEE, per germline. V lost 3 bases, J lost 4 bases, and 10 bases lay in between. The CDR3 spans 13 residues. CDR3 amino acids: CASSAGQTTEAFF. In nucleotides, the CDR3 is TGTGCCAGCAGCGCAGGACAGACCACTGAAGCTTTCTTT.

This clone was observed a handful of times. The V and J genes are TRBV6-1 and TRBJ2-7; 9 nucleotides agree with TRBD2. The CDR3 runs to 14 residues. V lost 1 base and J lost 3; bases outside the gene matches: 1. The germline gives CDR1 MNHNS, CDR2 SASEGT. The CDR3 sequence is CASSEDSGGYEQYF. CDR3 nucleotides: TGTGCCAGCAGTGAAGATAGCGGGGGCTACGAGCAGTACTTC.

This clone was counted only a few times. The chain combines TRBV7-3 with TRBJ2-7, with 10 bases that match TRBD1. The CDR3 consists of 15 residues. Trimming removed 5 bases from V and 5 bases from J; junction bases left unmatched: 9. Germline V CDR1 and CDR2: SGHTA, FQGTGA. The CDR3 is CASSPTDRGVHEQYF. CDR3 nucleotides: TGTGCCAGCAGCCCTACGGACAGGGGGGTCCACGAGCAGTACTTC.

V and J are TRBV19 and TRBJ1-2; 7 bases are a match to TRBD1. The junction had 1 base not matched to a gene; V was cut back by 1 base and J by 2 bases. This CDR3 comprises 14 residues. The germline gives CDR1 LNHDA, CDR2 SQIVND (reference sequence). In DNA form, the CDR3 reads TGTGCCAGTAGTATAGGGACAGGCAACTATGGCTACACCTTC. It codes for CASSIGTGNYGYTF.

V usage is TRBV5-4 and J usage is TRBJ1-2, with no clear D. This CDR3 comprises 17 residues. CDR1 is SGHNT and CDR2 is YYREEE in the germline V gene (reference sequence). Trimming shortened V by 4 bases and J by 7 bases, and 26 bases separated the two germline ends. CDR3 residues: CASSALAGSGIAGGYTF. The CDR3 region has the DNA TGTGCCAGCAGCGCCCTGGCGGGCTCGGGTATTGCGGGTGGCTACACCTTC.

The chain couples TRBV7-2 to TRBJ1-5; 9 bases agree with TRBD1. Per germline, CDR1 SGHTA and CDR2 FQGNSA. CDR3 length equals 15 residues. The junction had 5 bases not matched to a gene; V was cut back by 2 bases and J by 6 bases. This chain's CDR3 is CASSLRDRVGQPQHF. The CDR3 DNA reads as TGTGCCAGCAGCTTAAGGGACAGGGTGGGTCAGCCCCAGCATTTT.

This clone was picked up a small number of times. V usage is TRBV5-1 and J usage is TRBJ2-2; the D is unclear. Germline values: CDR1 SGHRS, CDR2 YFSETQ. There are 14 residues in the CDR3. Trimming took 0 bases from V and 7 from J, leaving 10 bases between them. This chain's CDR3 is CASSLGSTLGELFF. The CDR3 DNA reads as TGCGCCAGCAGCTTGGGTAGCACCCTCGGGGAGCTGTTTTTT.

The chain links TRBV27 to TRBJ2-3; 11 nucleotides align to TRBD2. This CDR3 is 15 amino acids long. Germline-derived CDR1 and CDR2 are MNHEY and SMNVEV (reference sequence). V lost 5 bases and J lost 3; bases outside the gene matches: 4. CDR3: CASSPLAGATDTQYF. The CDR3 bases are TGTGCCAGCAGTCCACTAGCGGGGGCAACAGATACGCAGTATTTT.

CDR3 sequence reads: CASSFGTGAAFF. DNA of the CDR3: TGTGCCAGCAGCTTCGGGACAGGCGCAGCTTTCTTT. J is TRBJ1-1 and V is TRBV7-2; 8 positions match TRBD1. Germline-derived CDR1 and CDR2 are SGHTA and FQGNSA. V shed 3 bases, J shed 10 bases, and the junction held 4 bases outside the gene matches. This CDR3 comprises 12 residues.

This clone has just one count. The CDR3 DNA reads as TGTGCCATCAGTGCACGCGGGGGCGCAGATACGCAGTATTTT. Translation: CAISARGGADTQYF. The V and J genes are TRBV10-3 and TRBJ2-3; the D gene is possibly TRBD2 (7 bases). V was pared by 4 bases and J by 4 bases, with 12 bases between. Germline V gives CDR1 ENHRY, CDR2 SYGVKD. The length of the CDR3 is 14 residues.

The chain couples TRBV7-9 to TRBJ2-5, with 9 bases fitting TRBD1. The CDR3 loop spans 19 amino acids. The V gene end was trimmed by 5 bases and the J gene end by 5 bases; junction bases not matched to a gene: 21. The germline gives CDR1 SEHNR, CDR2 FQNEAQ (reference sequence). The CDR3 bases are TGTGCCAGCAGCCCCTCTGATACGCGTAACAGGGGGCGCGGGGAGACCCAGTACTTC. Amino acid sequence: CASSPSDTRNRGRGETQYF.

V usage is TRBV4-3 and J usage is TRBJ1-1, with 8 positions matching TRBD1. The CDR3 has 15 amino acids. Per germline, CDR1 LGHNA and CDR2 YSLEER. J lost 6 bases, V lost 3 bases, and 9 bases had no gene match. The CDR3 nucleotides are TGCGCCAGCAGCCACTCCAGGGGGCGTATGTCTGAAGCTTTCTTT. Protein product: CASSHSRGRMSEAFF.

The rearrangement joins TRBV6-1 to TRBJ1-4, with TRBD1 matching 8 bases. The length of the CDR3 is 15 residues. Per the germline V gene, CDR1 is MNHNS and CDR2 is SASEGT. J gave up 7 bases and V 6 bases, and 10 bases lay outside the gene matches. The CDR3 reads CASRTGELGGEKLFF. The DNA of the CDR3 is TGTGCCAGCAGGACAGGGGAGTTAGGGGGTGAAAAACTGTTTTTT.